This TCR beta chain came from a study of response to subunit inactivated influenza vaccine. TCRdb ran MiXCR on the RT-PCR reads and lists one entry per CDR3 protein. The sample has hundreds of thousands of distinct CDR3 sequences, approximately 15% seen once; the top ten hold less than 7%. This clonotype was observed a few times. The CDR3 totals 16 residues. V lost 6 bases, J lost 5 bases, and 19 bases lay in between. From germline, CDR1 is KGHDR and CDR2 SFDVKD. V usage is TRBV24-1 and J usage is TRBJ2-1; D may be TRBD1 (5 bases). Here the sequenced sample was PBMCs from blood, taken roughly 15 days before vaccination. The clonotype originates from a man between 50 and 59 years old who received an inactivated influenza vaccine. Written as DNA, the CDR3 is TGTGCCACCAGTCTAGGGGCTGGATTTTTTAACAATGAGCAGTTCTTC. Amino acids: CATSLGAGFFNNEQFF.